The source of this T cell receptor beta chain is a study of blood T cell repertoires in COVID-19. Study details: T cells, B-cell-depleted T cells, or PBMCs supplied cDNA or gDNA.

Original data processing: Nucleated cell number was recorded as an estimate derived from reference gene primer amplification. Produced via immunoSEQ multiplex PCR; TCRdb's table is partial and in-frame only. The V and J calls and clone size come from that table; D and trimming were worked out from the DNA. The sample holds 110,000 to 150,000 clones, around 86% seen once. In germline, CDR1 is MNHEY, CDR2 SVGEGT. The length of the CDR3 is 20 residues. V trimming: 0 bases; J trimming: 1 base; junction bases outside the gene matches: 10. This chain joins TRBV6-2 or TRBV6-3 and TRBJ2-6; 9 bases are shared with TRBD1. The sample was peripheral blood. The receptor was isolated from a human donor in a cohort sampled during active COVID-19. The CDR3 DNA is TGTGCCAGCAGTTACTCGGGGACAGGGAGCCCTATTTCTGGGGCCAACGTCCTGACTTTC. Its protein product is CASSYSGTGSPISGANVLTF.